These 27 T cell receptor beta chains were all obtained from the same sample, sequenced in a study of control samples from healthy donors and cancer patients. TCRdb's table, derived via immunoSEQ multiplex PCR, lists solely in-frame clones and lacks some. The table shows 150,000 to 200,000 clones, with under 95% occurring only once. Sequencing used blood. The origin of the receptors is a woman in her late teens or twenties in good health.

V gene TRBV7-2 combines with J gene TRBJ1-5, with 7 positions matching TRBD1. The CDR3 extends over 14 amino acids. With V trimmed by 5 bases and J by 7 bases, 8 bases remained unmatched. CDR1 is SGHTA, CDR2 FQGNSA, per germline. CDR3 coding DNA: TGTGCCAGCAGCCAGCGACAGGGAGGACAGCCCCAGCATTTT. It is translated as CASSQRQGGQPQHF.

The chain combines TRBV5-5 with TRBJ1-6; possibly TRBD1 for D (6 bases). Trimming removed 5 bases at V and 5 bases at J, with 17 bases between. CDR3 length: 16 residues. CDR1 SGHKS and CDR2 YYEKEE come from the germline V gene (reference sequence). The CDR3: CASRPSGGQNNSPLHF. The CDR3 DNA sequence: TGTGCCAGCAGGCCCTCGGGGGGGCAAAATAATTCACCCCTCCACTTT.

This rearrangement joins TRBV9 to TRBJ1-2; D may be TRBD1 (5 bases). The CDR3 extends over 14 amino acids. Germline CDR1 reads SGDLS; CDR2 reads YYNGEE. V lost 2 bases and J 9 bases, leaving 17 bases between the germline ends. In nucleotides, the CDR3 is TGTGCCAGCAGCGTCCCTGTCAGGGCAGTACGCTACACCTTC. It specifies CASSVPVRAVRYTF.

V gene TRBV6-5 combines with J gene TRBJ1-5, with 8 bases aligning to TRBD1. Germline CDR1 MNHEY, CDR2 SVGAGI. This CDR3 spans 15 amino acids. The ends lost 5 bases at V and 2 bases at J; junction bases unmatched: 5. The CDR3 protein is CASSPDRVGNQPQHF. In nucleotides, the CDR3 is TGTGCCAGCAGTCCGGACAGGGTTGGCAATCAGCCCCAGCATTTT.

The CDR3 bases are TGTGCCAGTAGTACATTCACTAGAGCGGGAGGTGGGGGGAATGAGCAGTTCTTC. It codes for CASSTFTRAGGGGNEQFF. The V call is TRBV19, the J call TRBJ2-1; 9 bases match TRBD2. V lost 4 bases, J lost 7 bases, and 17 bases stayed unmatched. Germline V gives CDR1 LNHDA, CDR2 SQIVND (reference sequence). This CDR3 has 18 residues.

This clone has just one count. The CDR3 nucleotides read TGTGCCAGCACCGATCGGGGGTCCACAGATACGCAGTATTTT. The encoded protein is CASTDRGSTDTQYF. The rearrangement joins TRBV6-5 to TRBJ2-3; perhaps TRBD2 as D (6 bases). Germline V lookup: CDR1 MNHEY, CDR2 SVGAGI. The CDR3 consists of 14 residues. The ends were cut back, 7 bases at V and 2 bases at J, with 13 bases in the middle.

The chain uses TRBV12-3 or TRBV12-4 and TRBJ2-7, with TRBD1 matching over 8 bases. The trim removed 5 bases at V and 5 bases at J, leaving 5 bases unmatched. There are 13 residues in the CDR3. The CDR3 loop is CASSPTGAHEQYF. The CDR3 nucleotides are TGTGCCAGCAGTCCGACAGGGGCGCACGAGCAGTACTTC.

The chain couples TRBV6-6 to TRBJ2-7; 7 nucleotides agree with TRBD2. The J segment lost 0 bases and the V segment lost 2 bases, leaving 1 base of the junction unmatched. This CDR3 contains 14 residues. The germline CDR1 and CDR2 sequences are MNHNY and SVGAGI (reference sequence). The CDR3 DNA reads as TGTGCCAGCAGTTACGCGGGGGACTCCTACGAGCAGTACTTC. The encoded protein is CASSYAGDSYEQYF.

V is TRBV7-8 and J is TRBJ1-1; D remains unclear. Germline assignment: CDR1 SGHVS and CDR2 FQNEAQ. The CDR3 consists of 13 residues. The germline V and J ends were trimmed by 8 bases and 4 bases, with 14 bases remaining between them. This CDR3 is CASAWVLGTEAFF. As DNA, the CDR3 is TGTGCCAGCGCTTGGGTGTTAGGCACTGAAGCTTTCTTT.

The rearrangement uses TRBV7-9 and TRBJ2-1; either TRBD1 or TRBD2 may fit D (6 bases each). The CDR3 contains 16 residues. Germline V CDR1 and CDR2: SEHNR, FQNEAQ (reference sequence). Trimming cost V 2 bases and J 5 bases, with 16 bases left between them. CDR3 bases: TGTGCCAGCAGCTTACGGACGGGGGCTCCAAACAATGAGCAGTTCTTC. Residues: CASSLRTGAPNNEQFF.

The J gene is TRBJ2-2, the V gene TRBV24-1; D gene uncertain. CDR1 KGHDR and CDR2 SFDVKD come from the germline V gene. Trimming stripped 3 bases from V and 8 bases from J, with 9 bases between. The CDR3 is made up of 13 amino acids. The CDR3 nucleotides are TGTGCCACCAGTGATCTACCCCGGGGGGAGCTGTTTTTT. Its protein is CATSDLPRGELFF.

V is TRBV14 and J is TRBJ2-1; 8 bases are shared with TRBD2. J was trimmed by 2 bases and V by 1 base; bases with no gene match: 4. CDR1 and CDR2 from the germline V gene are SGHDN and FVKESK. The CDR3 length is 16 residues. This CDR3 is CASSQVSGGPYNEQFF. In DNA form, the CDR3 reads TGTGCCAGCAGCCAAGTTTCGGGAGGGCCCTACAATGAGCAGTTCTTC.

This chain uses TRBV27 with TRBJ2-7, with 10 bases identical to TRBD2. Unmatched junction bases numbered 7, after V lost 4 bases and J lost 7 bases. CDR3 length: 14 residues. CDR1 and CDR2 from the germline V gene are MNHEY and SMNVEV (reference sequence). For the CDR3, the DNA is TGTGCCAGCAGTTCCCCGGGACTAGCGTTAGAGCAGTACTTC. Protein sequence: CASSSPGLALEQYF.

The chain is built from TRBV13 and TRBJ1-2; D not resolved. Germline-derived CDR1 and CDR2 are PRHDT and FYEKMQ (reference sequence). The CDR3 has 14 amino acids. The V end was cut by 7 bases, the J end by 5 bases, with 17 bases between. The DNA for the CDR3 is TGTGCCAGCACCTCCATGGCCTCCCCATATGGCTACACCTTC. Protein: CASTSMASPYGYTF.

The rearrangement joins TRBV29-1 to TRBJ1-2, with D tentatively TRBD1 (5 bases). The CDR3 runs 13 residues. Between the trimmed V and J ends, which lost 5 bases and 4 bases, there was a span of 14 bases. The germline V gene encodes CDR1 SQVTM and CDR2 ANQGSEA. The CDR3, as DNA: TGCAGCGTTTACCGGGACGCCGTCTATGGCTACACCTTC. Protein: CSVYRDAVYGYTF.

The gene calls are TRBV5-8 and TRBJ1-6; a weak D match, TRBD1 (5 bases). The CDR3 has 14 residues. Trimming took off 3 bases at V and 4 bases at J, with 8 bases between the two ends. The germline gives CDR1 SGHTS, CDR2 YDEGEE. The CDR3 protein is CASSSTVYNSPLHF. As DNA, the CDR3 is TGTGCCAGCAGCTCGACAGTTTATAATTCACCCCTCCACTTT.

This clone was seen a single time. The chain combines TRBV9 with TRBJ2-3, with D perhaps being TRBD1 or TRBD2 (6 bases each). The germline V gene has CDR1 SGDLS and CDR2 YYNGEE. The CDR3 covers 14 residues. V lost 3 bases and J 4 bases, leaving 12 bases between the germline ends. The CDR3 DNA sequence: TGTGCCAGCAGCGCCCTCGGGGGCGCAGATACGCAGTATTTT. It yields the protein CASSALGGADTQYF.

The chain combines TRBV23-1 with TRBJ2-1; D is uncertain. TRBV23-1 is designated an ORF whose function remains uncertain. This CDR3 is built from 15 residues. The V gene lost 7 bases and the J gene lost 4 bases, with 17 bases spanning the gap. This CDR3 reads CASTPTDPGYNEQFF. CDR3 DNA sequence: TGCGCCAGCACCCCCACGGATCCCGGTTACAATGAGCAGTTCTTC.

The chain joins TRBV4-1 to TRBJ2-5, with D unclear. Per germline, CDR1 MGHRA and CDR2 YSYEKL. This CDR3 has 15 residues. The V gene lost 2 bases and the J gene lost 0 bases, with 10 bases spanning the gap. The CDR3 DNA follows: TGCGCCAGCAGCCAATCACCCACTTACCAAGAGACCCAGTACTTC. This translates into CASSQSPTYQETQYF.

The V call is TRBV12-3 or TRBV12-4, the J call TRBJ2-7, with unresolved D. V was cut by 1 base and J by 5 bases, with 9 bases left in between. The CDR3 is made up of 13 amino acids. The DNA for the CDR3 is TGTGCCAGCAGTTTAGGGCAGGCGGACGAGCAGTACTTC. Protein product: CASSLGQADEQYF.

The chain is built from TRBV6-2 or TRBV6-3 and TRBJ2-5; D not certain. The germline gives CDR1 MNHEY, CDR2 SVGEGT. The ends were cut back, 2 bases at V and 1 base at J, with 8 bases in the middle. The CDR3 totals 14 residues. CDR3 nucleotides: TGTGCCAGCAGTTACGTCTTCAGCCAAGAGACCCAGTACTTC. Protein sequence: CASSYVFSQETQYF.

The J gene is TRBJ1-1, the V gene TRBV5-1; D call uncertain. Germline CDR1 reads SGHRS; CDR2 reads YFSETQ. CDR3 length: 14 amino acids. V lost 3 bases to trimming and J lost 1 base, with 10 bases between them. The CDR3 DNA sequence: TGCGCCAGCAGCTACCGGACCGGGAACACTGAAGCTTTCTTT. It translates to CASSYRTGNTEAFF.

The V gene is TRBV6-5, the J gene TRBJ1-3; D may be TRBD1 (6 bases). This CDR3 spans 15 amino acids. The V end was cut by 10 bases, the J end by 0 bases, with 16 bases between. Germline-derived CDR1 and CDR2 are MNHEY and SVGAGI. CDR3 region: CATGQDAFSGNTIYF. The CDR3 nucleotides are TGTGCCACGGGACAAGATGCTTTCTCTGGAAACACCATATATTTT.

The rearrangement joins TRBV28 to TRBJ2-3; the match to TRBD2 covers 12 bases. Germline V gene data show CDR1 as MDHEN and CDR2 as SYDVKM. The CDR3 is 18 residues long. With 7 bases clipped from V and 2 bases from J, the junction kept 13 bases outside the gene matches. The CDR3 nucleotides are TGTGCCAGCACCGCCCGAAGGGCTAGCGGGAGGGCCACAGATACGCAGTATTTT. Translation gives CASTARRASGRATDTQYF.

The V call is TRBV7-9, the J call TRBJ2-3, with D unresolved. This CDR3 is built from 12 residues. V was trimmed by 7 bases and J by 2 bases, leaving 7 bases between them. CDR1 is SEHNR, CDR2 FQNEAQ, per germline (reference sequence). The CDR3 sequence: CASILPTDTQYF. The CDR3 coding sequence is TGTGCCAGCATTCTTCCCACAGATACGCAGTATTTT.

The chain joins TRBV28 to TRBJ1-3, with D perhaps matching TRBD1 (5 bases). The V gene lost 1 base and the J gene lost 4 bases, with 11 bases spanning the gap. CDR3 size: 15 residues. Germline V gives CDR1 MDHEN, CDR2 SYDVKM. CDR3 protein: CASSLSPTGGNTIYF. The CDR3 coding sequence is TGTGCCAGCAGTTTATCCCCCACAGGCGGAAACACCATATATTTT.

This chain uses TRBV5-5 with TRBJ2-3, with D unresolved. Deletions cut 0 bases from V and 4 bases from J, with 12 bases between. CDR1 and CDR2 from the germline V gene are SGHKS and YYEKEE (reference sequence). CDR3 length: 15 amino acids. CDR3 region: CASSLVGSDPDTQYF. CDR3 coding DNA: TGTGCCAGCAGCTTGGTCGGATCCGACCCAGATACGCAGTATTTT.